The 2 T cell receptor beta chains presented below share a single source sample, sequenced in a study of tumor and adjacent non-tumor tissue in lung cancer (dated by TCRdb to 2016 to 2018). RNA was extracted from bulk unsorted tissue and checked for quality with a NanoDrop ND-1000 and an Agilent 2100. Receptor amplification or capture employed multiplex PCR. The reads were generated on an Illumina HiSeq 2500. TCRbeta libraries were constructed through three rounds of nested PCR with primers (Table S4) according to protocols modified from ARM-PCR. TCRdb reran the public reads through fastp at Q25 and MiXCR, keeping productive beta chains. Every entry covers one CDR3 protein and lists the most common genes and DNA from its rows. The sample includes roughly 140,000 distinct CDR3 sequences, with around 67% observed a single time. The ten largest make up 15% to 20% of the sample. The specimen was lung tumor tissue. Receptors originate from a man in his fifties or sixties with small cell lung cancer.

On this clonotype itself: The germline gene is not matched at one end of the junction; a read error may be the cause. The rearrangement joins TRBV7-9 to TRBJ1-2, with D unclear. Germline V gives CDR1 SEHNR, CDR2 FQNEAQ (reference sequence). The CDR3 covers 12 residues. CDR3 sequence: CASSLERAGYIF. In nucleotides, the CDR3 is TGTGCCAGCAGCTTAGAGAGGGCCGGCTACATCTTC.

The chain couples TRBV7-9 to TRBJ2-1; D possibly corresponds to TRBD2 (5 bases). V was clipped by 5 bases and J by 8 bases, with 13 bases between them. Germline-derived CDR1 and CDR2 are SEHNR and FQNEAQ (reference sequence). The CDR3 length is 13 residues. In nucleotides, the CDR3 is TGTGCCAGCAGCGTCGTCGGCGGGTATGAGCAGTTCTTC. Translated: CASSVVGGYEQFF.